This T cell receptor (beta chain) was captured in a study of blood T cells in healthy people across ages. Findings and limits, study-wide: Estimates drawn from one million T cells were deemed to understate diversity. It was not known whether donors were CMV positive (a possible confounder of expanded clonotype changes).

Comment on this clonotype: What it recognizes is unknown.

A sample-barcoded 5' primer and a J-beta primer mix were used in a second PCR of about 7 to 12 cycles. CDR3-containing paired-end reads numbered at least 2.5 million in each sample. From the 5' RACE reads, TCRdb called clonotypes with MiXCR, one entry per CDR3 protein. The sample holds about a million distinct CDR3 sequences, 51% seen once. Sequencing used blood. The receptor was derived from a woman in her sixties in good health.

The DNA of the CDR3 is TGCAGCGCCCTGGGTCACCAAACCACCTCCTACGAGCAGTACTTC. Its protein is CSALGHQTTSYEQYF. V usage is TRBV29-1 and J usage is TRBJ2-7; D unresolved. There are 15 residues in the CDR3. CDR1 is SQVTM and CDR2 is ANQGSEA in the germline V gene. With 7 bases removed from V and 0 bases from J, the gap between germline ends came to 19 bases.